Included here is one T cell receptor beta chain sequence, with context. This clone has only one observation. The specificity of this receptor is unknown. Base qualities are missing; no much larger clone stands one base away. Other DNA sequences within the sample encode an identical CDR3. Per the germline V gene (reference sequence), SEHNR is the CDR1 and FQNEAQ is the CDR2. Including the terminal cysteine and phenylalanine, the CDR3 comprises 13 residues. Only the CDR3 DNA stays, 39 bases, in frame from base 1. The junction carries 11 bases between V and J, which are trimmed by 4 bases and 5 bases respectively. This entry is derived from a study of blood T cell repertoires in COVID-19 (dated by TCRdb to 2019 to 2021). Looking at the study overall: Samples from collaborators originated in the United States, Italy and Spain and spanned both the acute and convalescent phases of COVID-19. Where available, HLA class I and class II types were obtained from metadata supplied by the sample provider rather than from assay-based typing. Subjects who had been exposed to COVID-19, were actively infected with it, or had recovered from it provided the deeply sampled blood TCRbeta repertoires that made up the dataset. The material from the prospective study consisted of cDNA or gDNA derived from T cells, B-cell-depleted T cells, or PBMCs. The sample metadata nearly always contained a de-identified subject ID, COVID-19 status, age in years and sex. Samples came from the ongoing ImmuneRACE study (first 160 participants) plus 1,254 subjects from 6 global collaborators. A freely available public database, intended as a resource for researchers studying the immune response to SARS-CoV-2, is where the repertoires were released.

Collaborating institutions collected whole blood in K2EDTA tubes following their own protocols. Collaborator samples were shipped for TCRbeta analysis as frozen whole blood, isolated PBMCs, or DNA extracted from either sample type. TCRbeta CDR3 regions were amplified from genomic DNA using the immunoSEQ Assay, a bias-controlled multiplex PCR. For the original study's pipeline: The number of nucleated cells in each sample was estimated by amplification of reference gene primers within the assay. To quantify the absolute abundance of each unique TCRbeta CDR3 rearrangement, sequence reads were collapsed and filtered. For each sample, productive Simpson clonality was calculated as the square root of Simpson's diversity index over productive rearrangements. TCRdb provides this immuneACCESS table in a form limited to in-frame rearrangements. Some clones are lacking; in checked studies, under half of them reflect an unresolved V gene, and why the rest are absent is not known. V, J and clone size derive from that table, while D and trimming were established from the DNA sequence. The sample contains around 28,000 clones, less than 90% of them found a single time. The top ten clonotypes cover about 23% of the sample.

The paper's findings and limits, for the study overall: Clinical and demographic metadata were provided uncurated, with the amount varying by source and participant.

The chain is assembled from TRBV7-9 and TRBJ1-1, and perhaps TRBD1 as D gene, on 6 matching bases. The receptor comes from a human donor in a cohort sampled during active COVID-19. Sequencing was done on a sample of peripheral blood. Read as DNA, the sequence is TGTGCCAGCAGCTCACAGGGTGGAACTGAAGCTTTCTTT. Its translation reads: CASSSQGGTEAFF.